This paragraph reports one TCR beta chain. Between the trimmed V and J ends, which lost 3 bases and 7 bases, there was a span of 19 bases. Germline V gives CDR1 LGHDT, CDR2 YNNKEL (reference sequence). The CDR3 has 15 residues. Sequenced by immunoSEQ multiplex PCR; TCRdb stores in-frame clones only, minus some. Found here are some 130,000 clones, almost 80% of them singletons; the top ten hold 11%. The sample originates from a study of blood T cell repertoires in COVID-19. Turning to the study itself: Samples taken during acute and convalescent COVID-19 were collected in the United States, Italy and Spain.

Sequenced material: peripheral blood. The TCR sequence derives from a man in his 60s who had recovered from COVID-19. The V and J genes are TRBV3-1 (or the pseudogene TRBV3-2) and TRBJ2-7; D is ambiguous. CDR3 amino acids: CASSHPTALPKEQYF. CDR3 DNA: TGTGCCAGCAGCCACCCCACAGCCTTACCGAAGGAGCAGTACTTC.